The TCR beta chain described here comes from a study of shared clonotypes between healthy human individuals. Assay: immunoSEQ multiplex PCR; the TCRdb copy retains only in-frame clones and omits some. The sample consists of around 2,100,000 clones, about 94% of them appearing once. The CDR3 is made up of 13 amino acids. Looked up from germline, CDR1 is KGHSH and CDR2 is LQKENI. V was clipped by 1 base and J by 8 bases, with 11 bases between them. This clone has only one observation. Only CD45RO-negative cells positively selected for CCR7 counted as naive CD8 cells, so terminally differentiated effector memory CD45RA+ cells were excluded. Each of the donors was a healthy adult who was HIV-negative and had not had a recent acute infection or vaccination.

J is TRBJ1-1 and V is TRBV18; no clear D gene. Input material: naive CD8+ T cells sorted from blood. The sequence derives from a man aged 18 to 30 in good health. The CDR3 region has the DNA TGTGCCAGCTCACCACGTACAGACTCCGAAGCTTTCTTT. Amino acid sequence: CASSPRTDSEAFF.